What follows are 26 T cell receptor beta chains derived from one specimen sequenced in a study of blood T cell repertoires in COVID-19. Some clones are missing from TCRdb's copy, which holds only in-frame ones; the method was immunoSEQ multiplex PCR. Counted here are about 220,000 clones, 82% occurring once; the ten biggest clones make up about 3.7%. The sample was PBMCs or T cells enriched from blood (not recorded which). These receptors all stem from a woman aged 60-75 years who had recovered from COVID-19.

This chain joins TRBV7-9 and TRBJ2-5; D is possibly TRBD1 (6 bases). The CDR3 consists of 16 residues. V lost 2 bases, J lost 1 base, and 14 bases lay in between. Germline V gene lookup returns CDR1 SEHNR and CDR2 FQNEAQ (reference sequence). The CDR3 reads CASSLIVTGLQETQYF. The CDR3 nucleotides are TGTGCCAGCAGCTTAATCGTGACAGGCCTCCAAGAGACCCAGTACTTC.

This clone was recorded once. This chain links TRBV7-2 with TRBJ1-3; TRBD1 might be the D (5 bases). This CDR3 is 15 amino acids long. Germline V gene sequence: CDR1 SGHTA, CDR2 FQGNSA. Trimming removed 0 bases from V and 1 base from J, with 7 bases in between. CDR3 protein: CASSLAGGSGNTIYF. CDR3 sequence (DNA): TGTGCCAGCAGCTTAGCGGGGGGTTCTGGAAACACCATATATTTT.

V gene TRBV12-5 combines with J gene TRBJ1-4; D is possibly TRBD1 (5 bases). CDR3 length equals 15 residues. V was cut by 1 base and J by 0 bases, with 6 bases left in between. Germline loops: CDR1 LGHNT, CDR2 FRNRAP. The CDR3 DNA reads as TGTGCTAGTGGTTTGGGACAGACAACTAATGAAAAACTGTTTTTT. It yields the protein CASGLGQTTNEKLFF.

Notes on this clone: This CDR3 fails to terminate in the conserved phenylalanine or tryptophan, so it likely reflects a read error. The limits of the CDR3 on the DNA are not certain, so only TCRdb's listed CDR3 is given. The J gene is TRBJ1-3, the V gene TRBV20-1; the table gives TRBD1 as D, unverified against the DNA. Ends included, the CDR3 has 8 residues. Germline V gene lookup returns CDR1 DFQATT and CDR2 SNEGSKA (reference sequence). The CDR3 spells CSARGQVP.

This chain uses TRBV7-9 with TRBJ2-3; D perhaps matches TRBD2 (7 bases). The V gene's germline CDR1 is SEHNR and CDR2 FQNEAQ (reference sequence). The CDR3 covers 16 residues. V was trimmed by 7 bases and J by 5 bases, leaving 22 bases between them. CDR3 coding DNA: TGTGCCAGCATCTCGATAGGGGGAGGGCCGGGAGATACGCAGTATTTT. It encodes CASISIGGGPGDTQYF.

A note on this clone: Other DNA sequences in the sample encode the same CDR3. The chain uses TRBV7-6 and TRBJ1-1, with TRBD1 matching 8 bases. Trimming cost V 5 bases and J 3 bases; bases outside gene matches: 8. The length of the CDR3 is 15 residues. CDR1 is SGHVS and CDR2 is FNYEAQ in the germline V gene. CDR3 sequence: CASSPRTGRDTEAFF. Here the CDR3 DNA reads TGTGCCAGCAGCCCCCGGACAGGGCGGGACACTGAAGCTTTCTTT.

The J gene is TRBJ2-1, the V gene TRBV2; 8 bases agree with TRBD1. V was clipped by 3 bases and J by 7 bases; unmatched bases: 14. The CDR3 has 17 amino acids. Per the germline V gene, CDR1 is SNHLY and CDR2 is FYNNEI. CDR3 DNA sequence: TGTGCCAGCAGTGATATTACCGGGACAGGTTATCGGAATGAGCAGTTCTTC. Translated: CASSDITGTGYRNEQFF.

CDR3 coding DNA: TGTGCCATCAGTGAGTCGGTAAGGGGGCACGCTGAAGCTTTCTTT. This codes for CAISESVRGHAEAFF. The chain has TRBV10-3 and TRBJ1-1; 7 bases are shared with TRBD1. This CDR3 region has 15 residues. Germline CDR1 and CDR2: ENHRY and SYGVKD. With 0 bases clipped from V and 6 bases from J, the junction kept 7 bases outside the gene matches.

This sequence joins TRBV5-1 and TRBJ2-2; 8 bases are shared with TRBD2. The V and J ends lost 2 bases and 1 base, in that order; junction bases with no gene match: 1. The CDR3 consists of 15 residues. Germline V gene data show CDR1 as SGHRS and CDR2 as YFSETQ. This CDR3 reads CASSLAGVNTGELFF. The DNA for the CDR3 is TGCGCCAGCAGCTTAGCGGGAGTGAACACCGGGGAGCTGTTTTTT.

The chain links TRBV7-9 to TRBJ2-2, with TRBD1 identical over 7 bases. The trim removed 3 bases at V and 3 bases at J, leaving 13 bases unmatched. The CDR3 runs 18 residues. The germline V gene has CDR1 SEHNR and CDR2 FQNEAQ (reference sequence). CDR3 in DNA: TGTGCCAGCAGCTTCTTCCTGAGAGAGGGGGCGGACACCGGGGAGCTGTTTTTT. Translated: CASSFFLREGADTGELFF.

The rearrangement joins TRBV3-1 (or the pseudogene TRBV3-2) to TRBJ2-5; 10 bases map to TRBD2. Germline trimming cut 3 bases from V and 11 bases from J; bases unmatched to any gene: 18. CDR1 LGHDT and CDR2 YNNKEL come from the germline V gene (reference sequence). CDR3 length equals 17 residues. For the CDR3, the DNA is TGTGCCAGCAGCCAGCCCCGAGCTGGGCTAGCGGGGGCGACGCAGTACTTC. The encoded protein is CASSQPRAGLAGATQYF.

CDR3 sequence reads: CASSLGGFGQFF. As DNA, the CDR3 is TGTGCCAGCAGTTTAGGAGGGTTTGGGCAGTTCTTC. This rearrangement joins TRBV12-3 or TRBV12-4 to TRBJ2-1, with D perhaps TRBD2 (5 bases). This CDR3 is built from 12 residues. Trimming left V 1 base short and J 12 bases short, with 10 bases between.

The V gene is TRBV24-1, the J gene TRBJ2-2, with 7 bases identical to TRBD1. J gave up 4 bases and V 2 bases, and 9 bases lay outside the gene matches. The CDR3 length is 17 residues. CDR1 KGHDR and CDR2 SFDVKD come from the germline V gene. This CDR3 is CATSDYKGASATGELFF. CDR3 nucleotide sequence: TGTGCCACCAGTGATTACAAGGGGGCATCGGCCACCGGGGAGCTGTTTTTT.

The chain uses TRBV7-9 and TRBJ1-5; TRBD1 aligns across 7 bases. Germline V CDR1 and CDR2: SEHNR, FQNEAQ (reference sequence). J was trimmed by 2 bases and V by 5 bases; bases with no gene match: 12. The CDR3 runs to 17 residues. CDR3 DNA: TGTGCCAGCAGCCAAGCTTACAGGGGCTCTGGCAATCAGCCCCAGCATTTT. Encoded protein: CASSQAYRGSGNQPQHF.

The V gene is TRBV7-2, the J gene TRBJ1-3; no clear D. Germline assignment: CDR1 SGHTA and CDR2 FQGNSA. V shed 0 bases and J shed 0 bases, with 12 bases lying between them. The CDR3 extends over 17 amino acids. The chain's CDR3 is CASSLAPPGLSGNTIYF. The CDR3 region has the DNA TGTGCCAGCAGCTTAGCGCCCCCCGGACTCTCTGGAAACACCATATATTTT. The full variable domain, its missing parts supplied by reference TRBV7-2 and TRBJ1-3, is GAGVSQSPSNKVTEKGKDVELRCDPISGHTALYWYRQSLGQGLEFLIYFQGNSAPDKSGLPSDRFSAERTGGSVSTLTIQRTQQEDSAVYLCASSLAPPGLSGNTIYFGEGSWLTVV.

This clone was seen a handful of times. The chain couples TRBV16 to TRBJ2-7; D possibly corresponds to TRBD1 (5 bases). The CDR3 covers 16 residues. In germline, CDR1 is KGHSY, CDR2 FQNENV. Trimming pared 2 bases from V and 6 bases from J, leaving 20 bases between. DNA for the CDR3: TGTGCCAGCAGCCAAATTGGGTCTACAGGTCAGCGCGAGCAGTACTTC. This sequence encodes CASSQIGSTGQREQYF.

The chain carries TRBV5-1 and TRBJ2-2, with 12 positions matching TRBD1. The CDR3 extends over 16 amino acids. The J segment lost 6 bases and the V segment lost 1 base, leaving 4 bases of the junction unmatched. CDR1 and CDR2 (germline): SGHRS, YFSETQ. CDR3 in amino acids: CASSLPGQGAPGELFF. The CDR3 region has the DNA TGCGCCAGCAGCTTGCCGGGACAGGGGGCTCCCGGGGAGCTGTTTTTT.

The rearrangement joins TRBV5-4 to TRBJ2-5, with 12 bases matching TRBD2. CDR1 and CDR2 (germline): SGHNT, YYREEE (reference sequence). Losses at the gene ends were 4 bases for V and 5 bases for J; bases not matched to a gene: 6. The CDR3 spans 15 residues. DNA of the CDR3: TGTGCCAGCAGCCCCCGACTAGCGGGAGTTGAGACCCAGTACTTC. This codes for CASSPRLAGVETQYF. Full variable domain (outside the CDR3, taken from reference TRBV5-4 and TRBJ2-5): ETGVTQSPTHLIKTRGQQVTLRCSSQSGHNTVSWYQQALGQGPQFIFQYYREEENGRGNFPPRFSGLQFPNYSSELNVNALELDDSALYLCASSPRLAGVETQYFGPGTRLLVL.

This clone was observed a few times. This sequence joins TRBV29-1 and TRBJ1-1; D is uncertain. This CDR3 has 9 residues. The germline CDR1 and CDR2 sequences are SQVTM and ANQGSEA. The DNA of the CDR3 is TGCGTAAGAGACACTGAAGCTTTCTTT. It specifies CVRDTEAFF.

The V call is TRBV7-8, the J call TRBJ2-3; the D gene is possibly TRBD2 (7 bases). Between the trimmed V and J ends, which lost 8 bases and 4 bases, there was a span of 22 bases. The CDR3 has 16 residues. Germline values: CDR1 SGHVS, CDR2 FQNEAQ. CDR3 sequence reads: CASLQGSGRDPDTQYF. CDR3 in DNA: TGTGCCAGCCTTCAGGGGTCGGGGAGGGATCCAGATACGCAGTATTTT.

The chain couples TRBV5-1 to TRBJ1-1; weak D call: TRBD1 (5 bases). The germline V gene encodes CDR1 SGHRS and CDR2 YFSETQ. This CDR3 comprises 16 residues. V was shortened by 0 bases and J by 0 bases, with 12 bases between the two germline ends. CDR3 nucleotide sequence: TGCGCCAGCAGCTTGGTAGGGGCCCCCATGAACACTGAAGCTTTCTTT. Its translation: CASSLVGAPMNTEAFF.

The V call is TRBV7-2, the J call TRBJ2-3, with 10 bases that match TRBD2. CDR3 size: 16 residues. Per the germline V gene, CDR1 is SGHTA and CDR2 is FQGNSA. V was pared by 5 bases and J by 4 bases, with 9 bases of the junction left unmatched. The DNA for the CDR3 is TGTGCCAGCAGCCCGGGACTAGCGAAATACGCAGATACGCAGTATTTT. Amino acids: CASSPGLAKYADTQYF.

The chain links TRBV7-9 to TRBJ1-5, with TRBD1 matching 9 bases. Germline V gene lookup returns CDR1 SEHNR and CDR2 FQNEAQ (reference sequence). V gave up 5 bases and J gave up 3 bases; unmatched junction bases: 5. This CDR3 spans 15 amino acids. DNA of the CDR3: TGTGCCAGCAGCAGCGGACAGGGGCTCAATCAGCCCCAGCATTTT. Its translation is CASSSGQGLNQPQHF.

The chain carries TRBV7-9 and TRBJ2-2; 7 bases agree with TRBD1. Trimming at V came to 1 base and at J to 2 bases, leaving 4 bases not matched to a gene. This CDR3 spans 16 amino acids. The germline gives CDR1 SEHNR, CDR2 FQNEAQ (reference sequence). CDR3 protein: CASSLVGTANTGELFF. CDR3 nucleotides: TGTGCCAGCAGCTTAGTGGGGACAGCTAACACCGGGGAGCTGTTTTTT.

The chain is built from TRBV6-5 and TRBJ1-2, with D unresolved. Germline CDR1 reads MNHEY; CDR2 reads SVGAGI. V lost 5 bases and J 6 bases, leaving 13 bases between the germline ends. The CDR3 runs 13 residues. For the CDR3, the DNA is TGTGCCAGCAGTCGCGGCAGAGGCCATGGCTACACCTTC. Its translation: CASSRGRGHGYTF.

The genes are TRBV2 and TRBJ1-4; weak D call: TRBD1 (5 bases). This CDR3 has 17 amino acids. V was cut by 2 bases and J by 6 bases, with 19 bases left in between. Looked up from germline, CDR1 is SNHLY and CDR2 is FYNNEI. CDR3 in amino acids: CASSERGLRTRDEKLFF. The CDR3 DNA is TGTGCCAGCAGTGAAAGGGGCCTCCGGACCCGAGATGAAAAACTGTTTTTT. Full variable domain (rest looked up from reference TRBV2 and TRBJ1-4): EPEVTQTPSHQVTQMGQEVILRCVPISNHLYFYWYRQILGQKVEFLVSFYNNEISEKSEIFDDQFSVERPDGSNFTLKIRSTKLEDSAMYFCASSERGLRTRDEKLFFGSGTQLSVL.